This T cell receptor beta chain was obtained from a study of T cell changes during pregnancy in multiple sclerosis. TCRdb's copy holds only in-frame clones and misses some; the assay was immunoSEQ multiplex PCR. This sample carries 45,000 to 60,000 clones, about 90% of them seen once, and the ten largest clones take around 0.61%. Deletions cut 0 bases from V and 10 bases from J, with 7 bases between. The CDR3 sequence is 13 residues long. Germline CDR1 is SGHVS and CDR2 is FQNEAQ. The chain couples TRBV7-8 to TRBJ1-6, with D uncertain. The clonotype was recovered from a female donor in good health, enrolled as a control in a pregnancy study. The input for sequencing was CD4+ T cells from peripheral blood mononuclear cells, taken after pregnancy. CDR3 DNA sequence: TGTGCCAGCAGCTTAGCCCAGTCGTCACCCCTCCACTTT. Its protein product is CASSLAQSSPLHF.